Sequencing of this T cell receptor (beta chain) was carried out in a study of blood T cell repertoires in COVID-19 (TCRdb year 2020). Study-wide context: Samples from collaborators originated in the United States, Italy and Spain and spanned both the acute and convalescent phases of COVID-19. The prospective study material was composed of cDNA or gDNA derived from T cells, B-cell-depleted T cells, or PBMCs. Deeply sampled blood TCRbeta repertoires from subjects exposed to, actively infected with, or recovered from COVID-19 were included in the dataset. The repertoires were released in a freely available public database meant as a resource for research on the immune response to SARS-CoV-2. Samples were obtained from the ongoing ImmuneRACE study (first 160 participants) and from 1,254 subjects provided by 6 global collaborators. Sample metadata almost always included a de-identified subject ID, COVID-19 status, age in years and sex. Where available, HLA class I and class II types were taken from metadata supplied by the sample provider and were not determined by assay-based typing.

Collaborating institutions collected whole blood in K2EDTA tubes following their own protocols. For TCRbeta analysis, collaborators shipped samples in one of three forms: frozen whole blood, isolated PBMCs, or DNA extracted from either of those sample types. TCRbeta CDR3 regions were amplified from genomic DNA by means of the immunoSEQ Assay, a bias-controlled multiplex PCR. As for the authors' bioinformatics: The number of nucleated cells in each sample was estimated by amplification of reference gene primers within the assay. To quantify the absolute abundance of each unique TCRbeta CDR3 rearrangement, sequence reads were collapsed and filtered. For each sample, productive Simpson clonality was calculated as the square root of Simpson's diversity index across productive rearrangements. TCRdb took this table from immuneACCESS and kept in-frame rearrangements with V and J called. Such tables lack part of the clones; where checked against another copy, unresolved V genes explain under half of the gap, and the rest is unexplained. Clone size and the V and J calls come from that table; the DNA yielded D and trimming. The sample records 60,000 to 70,000 clones, almost 85% of which are singletons. The top ten clones comprise 7.5% to 10% of the sample.

General findings and caveats noted by the study authors: The quantity of clinical and demographic metadata differed by source and by participant and was supplied without curation.

Including the terminal cysteine and phenylalanine, the CDR3 comprises 15 residues. The retained sequence is limited to the CDR3, 45 bases, with the frame set at the first base. CDR1 ENHRY and CDR2 SYGVKD are derived from the germline V gene. The junction shows trimming of 3 bases on V and 1 base on J, plus 13 bases between the germline ends. A note on this clone: Its antigen is unknown. One base away there is no much larger clone; base qualities are not given.

Sequenced material: peripheral blood. This chain is built from TRBV10-3 and TRBJ2-7; matching of 6 bases hints at TRBD2 as the D gene. This TCR was sampled from a man aged 45-65 years with active COVID-19. The nucleotide sequence is TGTGCCATCAGTGAACTACGAGGGACTTCCTACGAGCAGTACTTC. Translated, it reads CAISELRGTSYEQYF.